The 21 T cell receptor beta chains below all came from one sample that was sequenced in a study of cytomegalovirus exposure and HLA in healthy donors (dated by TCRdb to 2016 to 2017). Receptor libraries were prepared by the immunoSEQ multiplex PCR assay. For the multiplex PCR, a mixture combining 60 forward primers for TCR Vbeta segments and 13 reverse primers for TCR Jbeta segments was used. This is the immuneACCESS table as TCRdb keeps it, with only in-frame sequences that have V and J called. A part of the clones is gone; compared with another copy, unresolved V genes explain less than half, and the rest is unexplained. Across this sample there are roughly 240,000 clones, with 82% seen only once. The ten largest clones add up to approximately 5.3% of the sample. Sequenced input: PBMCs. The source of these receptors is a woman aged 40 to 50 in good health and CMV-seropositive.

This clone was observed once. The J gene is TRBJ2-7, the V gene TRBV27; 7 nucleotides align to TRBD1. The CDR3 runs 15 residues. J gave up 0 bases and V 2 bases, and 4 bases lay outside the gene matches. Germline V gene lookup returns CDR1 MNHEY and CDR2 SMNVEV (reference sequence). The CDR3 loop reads CASSLRRTGSYEQYF. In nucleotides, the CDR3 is TGTGCCAGCAGTTTACGCCGGACAGGCTCCTACGAGCAGTACTTC.

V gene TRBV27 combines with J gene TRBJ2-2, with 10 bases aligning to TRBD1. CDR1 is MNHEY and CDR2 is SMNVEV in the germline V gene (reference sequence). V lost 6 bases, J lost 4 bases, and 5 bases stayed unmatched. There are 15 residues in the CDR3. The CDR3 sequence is CASSPRTGGTGELFF. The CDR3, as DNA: TGTGCCAGCAGCCCTCGGACAGGGGGCACCGGGGAGCTGTTTTTT.

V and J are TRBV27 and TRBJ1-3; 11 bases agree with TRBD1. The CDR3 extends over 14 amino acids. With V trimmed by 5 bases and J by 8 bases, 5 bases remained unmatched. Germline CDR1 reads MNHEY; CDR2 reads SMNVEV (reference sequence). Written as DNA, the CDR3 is TGTGCCAGCAGTCCCGGGACAGGGGGGTACACCATATATTTT. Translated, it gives CASSPGTGGYTIYF.

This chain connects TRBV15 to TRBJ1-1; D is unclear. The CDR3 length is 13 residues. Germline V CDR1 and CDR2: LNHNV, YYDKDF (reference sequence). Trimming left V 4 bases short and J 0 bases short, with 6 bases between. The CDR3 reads CATSNDMNTEAFF. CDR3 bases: TGTGCCACCAGCAACGACATGAACACTGAAGCTTTCTTT.

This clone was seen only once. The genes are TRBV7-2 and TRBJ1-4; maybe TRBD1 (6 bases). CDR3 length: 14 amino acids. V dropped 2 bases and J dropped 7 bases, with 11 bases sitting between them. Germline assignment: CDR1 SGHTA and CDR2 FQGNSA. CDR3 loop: CASSLQGFSEKLFF. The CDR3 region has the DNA TGTGCCAGCAGCTTACAGGGGTTTAGTGAAAAACTGTTTTTT. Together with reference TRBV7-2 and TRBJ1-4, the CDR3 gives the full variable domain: GAGVSQSPSNKVTEKGKDVELRCDPISGHTALYWYRQSLGQGLEFLIYFQGNSAPDKSGLPSDRFSAERTGGSVSTLTIQRTQQEDSAVYLCASSLQGFSEKLFFGSGTQLSVL.

The DNA for the CDR3 is TGTGCCAGCAGTTTGGACAGGCACTATGGCTACACCTTC. This encodes CASSLDRHYGYTF. V gene TRBV7-9 combines with J gene TRBJ1-2; 7 bases are a match to TRBD1. Germline V lookup: CDR1 SEHNR, CDR2 FQNEAQ (reference sequence). V was clipped by 6 bases and J by 3 bases; unmatched bases: 4. This CDR3 region has 13 residues.

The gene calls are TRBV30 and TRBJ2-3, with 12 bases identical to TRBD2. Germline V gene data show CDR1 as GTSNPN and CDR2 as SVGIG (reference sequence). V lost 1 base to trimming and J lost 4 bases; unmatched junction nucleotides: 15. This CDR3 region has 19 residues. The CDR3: CAWSAPRETSGGPPDTQYF. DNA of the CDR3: TGTGCCTGGAGTGCACCGAGGGAAACTAGCGGGGGGCCTCCAGATACGCAGTATTTT.

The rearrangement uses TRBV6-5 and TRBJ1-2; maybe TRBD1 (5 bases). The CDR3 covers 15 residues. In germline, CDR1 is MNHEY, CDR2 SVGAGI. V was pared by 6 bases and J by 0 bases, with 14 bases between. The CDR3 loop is CASRPDRSTNYGYTF. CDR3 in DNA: TGTGCCAGCAGACCCGACAGAAGTACTAACTATGGCTACACCTTC.

The CDR3 nucleotides are TGTGCCAGCAGTTACGGCACGACTAGACTTACCTACGAGCAGTACTTC. Its translation: CASSYGTTRLTYEQYF. The V call is TRBV6-6, the J call TRBJ2-7, with D maybe TRBD2 (6 bases). The length of the CDR3 is 16 residues. Germline V gene sequence: CDR1 MNHNY, CDR2 SVGAGI (reference sequence). V lost 2 bases and J 2 bases, leaving 16 bases between the germline ends.

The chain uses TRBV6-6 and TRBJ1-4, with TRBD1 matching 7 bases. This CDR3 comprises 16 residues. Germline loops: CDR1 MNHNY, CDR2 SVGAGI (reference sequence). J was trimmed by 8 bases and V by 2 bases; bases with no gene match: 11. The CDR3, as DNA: TGTGCCAGCAGTTACGGACTGGGACAGTCAGAGGAAAAACTGTTTTTT. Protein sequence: CASSYGLGQSEEKLFF.

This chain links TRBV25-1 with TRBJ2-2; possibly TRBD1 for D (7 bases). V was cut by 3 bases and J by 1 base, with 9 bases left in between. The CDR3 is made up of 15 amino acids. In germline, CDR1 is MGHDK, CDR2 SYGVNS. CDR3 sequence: CASSEQGGNTGELFF. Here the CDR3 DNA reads TGTGCCAGCAGTGAGCAGGGGGGGAACACCGGGGAGCTGTTTTTT.

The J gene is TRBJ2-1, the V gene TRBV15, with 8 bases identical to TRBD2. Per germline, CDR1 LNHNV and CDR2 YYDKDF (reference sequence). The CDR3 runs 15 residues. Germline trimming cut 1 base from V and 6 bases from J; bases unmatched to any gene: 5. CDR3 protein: CATSRGSGGTNEQFF. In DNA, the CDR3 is TGTGCCACCAGCAGAGGAAGCGGGGGAACCAATGAGCAGTTCTTC.

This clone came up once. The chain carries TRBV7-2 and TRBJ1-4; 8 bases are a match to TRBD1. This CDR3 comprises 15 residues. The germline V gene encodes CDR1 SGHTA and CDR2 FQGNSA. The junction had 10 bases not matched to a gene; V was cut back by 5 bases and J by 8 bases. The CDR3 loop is CASSPDVDRVEKLFF. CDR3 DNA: TGTGCCAGCAGCCCCGATGTGGACAGGGTCGAAAAACTGTTTTTT. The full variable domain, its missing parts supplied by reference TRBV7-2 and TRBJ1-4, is GAGVSQSPSNKVTEKGKDVELRCDPISGHTALYWYRQSLGQGLEFLIYFQGNSAPDKSGLPSDRFSAERTGGSVSTLTIQRTQQEDSAVYLCASSPDVDRVEKLFFGSGTQLSVL.

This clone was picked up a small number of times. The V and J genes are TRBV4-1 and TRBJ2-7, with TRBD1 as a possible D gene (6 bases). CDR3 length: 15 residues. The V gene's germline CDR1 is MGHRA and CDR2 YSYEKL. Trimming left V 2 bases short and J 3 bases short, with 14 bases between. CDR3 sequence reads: CASSQTPGAGYEQYF. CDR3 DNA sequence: TGCGCCAGCAGCCAAACGCCAGGGGCAGGCTACGAGCAGTACTTC.

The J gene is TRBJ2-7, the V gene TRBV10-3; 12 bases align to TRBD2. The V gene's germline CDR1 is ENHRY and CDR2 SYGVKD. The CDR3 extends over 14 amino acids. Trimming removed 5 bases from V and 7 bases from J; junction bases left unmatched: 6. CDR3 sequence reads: CAISWTSGTGEQYF. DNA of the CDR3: TGTGCCATCAGTTGGACTAGCGGGACAGGGGAGCAGTACTTC.

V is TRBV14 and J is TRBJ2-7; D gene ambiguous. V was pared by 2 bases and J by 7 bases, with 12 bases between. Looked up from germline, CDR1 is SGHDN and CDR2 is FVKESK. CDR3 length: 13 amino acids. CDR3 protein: CASSQPAAREQYF. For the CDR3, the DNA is TGTGCCAGCAGCCAACCCGCCGCCCGGGAGCAGTACTTC.

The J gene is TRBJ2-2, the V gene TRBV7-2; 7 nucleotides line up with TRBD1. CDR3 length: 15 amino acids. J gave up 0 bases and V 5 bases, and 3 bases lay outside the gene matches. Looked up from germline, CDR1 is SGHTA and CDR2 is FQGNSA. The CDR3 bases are TGTGCCAGCAGCAGACAGGGATCGAACACCGGGGAGCTGTTTTTT. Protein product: CASSRQGSNTGELFF.

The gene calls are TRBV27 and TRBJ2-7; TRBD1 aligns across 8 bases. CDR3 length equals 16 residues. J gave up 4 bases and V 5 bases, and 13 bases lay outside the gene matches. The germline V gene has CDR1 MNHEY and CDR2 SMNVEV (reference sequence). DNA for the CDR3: TGTGCCAGCAGTATCCCCTCAGGGGGCGGGGAATACGAGCAGTACTTC. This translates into CASSIPSGGGEYEQYF.

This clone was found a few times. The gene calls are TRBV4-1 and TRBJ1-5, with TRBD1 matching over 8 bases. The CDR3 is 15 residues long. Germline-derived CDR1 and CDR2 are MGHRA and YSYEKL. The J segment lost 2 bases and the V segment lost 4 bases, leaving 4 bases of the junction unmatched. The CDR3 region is CASSRGQGGNQPQHF. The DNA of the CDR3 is TGCGCCAGCAGCCGAGGACAGGGAGGCAATCAGCCCCAGCATTTT.

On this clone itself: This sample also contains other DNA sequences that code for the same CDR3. CDR3 loop: CASSPGTGKTEAFF. DNA of the CDR3: TGCGCCAGCAGCCCCGGGACAGGGAAGACTGAAGCTTTCTTT. V gene TRBV5-1 combines with J gene TRBJ1-1; 9 nucleotides match TRBD1. J gave up 5 bases and V 4 bases, and 6 bases lay outside the gene matches. The CDR3 has 14 amino acids. CDR1 is SGHRS, CDR2 YFSETQ, per germline.

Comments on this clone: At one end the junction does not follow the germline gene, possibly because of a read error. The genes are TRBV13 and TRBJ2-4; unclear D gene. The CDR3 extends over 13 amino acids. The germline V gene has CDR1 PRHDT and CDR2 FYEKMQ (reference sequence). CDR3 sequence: CTSSTITKNIQYF. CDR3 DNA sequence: TGTACCAGCAGCACAATAACCAAAAACATTCAGTACTTC.